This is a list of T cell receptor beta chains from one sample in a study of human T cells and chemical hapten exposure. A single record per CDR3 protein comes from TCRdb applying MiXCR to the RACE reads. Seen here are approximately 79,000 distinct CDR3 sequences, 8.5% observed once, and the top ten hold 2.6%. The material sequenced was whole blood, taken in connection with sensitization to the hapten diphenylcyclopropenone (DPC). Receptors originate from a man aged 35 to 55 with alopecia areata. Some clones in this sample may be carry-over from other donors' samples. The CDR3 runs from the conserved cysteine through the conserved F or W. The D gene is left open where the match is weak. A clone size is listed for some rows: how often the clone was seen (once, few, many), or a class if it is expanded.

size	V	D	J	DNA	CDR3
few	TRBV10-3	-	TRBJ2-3	TGTGCCATCAGTGACTTCCGGGACCCCCGCACAGATACGCAGTATTTT	CAISDFRDPRTDTQYF
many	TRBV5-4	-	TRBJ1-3	TGTGCCAGCAGCGCAGGGTCTTCCTCTGGAAACACCATATATTTT	CASSAGSSSGNTIYF
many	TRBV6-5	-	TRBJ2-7	TGTGCCAGCAGTTACTCCGGGACTGCCTACGAGCAGTACTTC	CASSYSGTAYEQYF
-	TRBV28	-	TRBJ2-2	TGTGCCAGCAGTTTACAGGGGCCGAACACCGGGGAGCTGTTTTTT	CASSLQGPNTGELFF
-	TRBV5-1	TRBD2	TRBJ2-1	TGCGCCAGCAGCTTGACTGTGTTGCTAGCGGGTTGGTACAATGAGCAGTTCTTC	CASSLTVLLAGWYNEQFF
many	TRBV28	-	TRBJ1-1	TGTGCCAGCAGTTCATCACTGGGGACTGAAGCTTTCTTT	CASSSSLGTEAFF
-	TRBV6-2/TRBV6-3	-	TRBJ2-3	TGTGCCAACAGGAGACAGGGAGGAGGCACAGATACGCAGTATTTT	CANRRQGGGTDTQYF
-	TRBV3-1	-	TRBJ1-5	TGTGCCAGCAGCCAAGAACGGGGGAATCAGCCCCAGCATTTT	CASSQERGNQPQHF
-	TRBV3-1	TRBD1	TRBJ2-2	TGTGCCAGCAGCCTAAGCGCGACAGGGGGCCAGGGGGAGCTGTTTTTT	CASSLSATGGQGELFF
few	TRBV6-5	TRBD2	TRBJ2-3	TGTGCCAGCAGGGGGCTAGCGGGAGGGGGCACAGATACGCAGTATTTT	CASRGLAGGGTDTQYF
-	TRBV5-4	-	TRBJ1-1	TGTGCCAGCAGCTTGGGGGCGGGGCACACTGAAGCTTTCTTT	CASSLGAGHTEAFF
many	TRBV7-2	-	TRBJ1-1	TGTGCCAGCAGCCCCTTCCGGGATGAAGCTTTCTTT	CASSPFRDEAFF
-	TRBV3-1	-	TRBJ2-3	TGTTCCAGCAGCCAAGACTTACCGGTGCGGCTCACAGATACGCAGTATTTT	CSSSQDLPVRLTDTQYF
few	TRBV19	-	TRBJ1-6	TGTGCCAGTAGTACCACAGGAGTCAATTCACCCCTCCACTTT	CASSTTGVNSPLHF
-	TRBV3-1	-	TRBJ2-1	TGTGCCAGCAGCCAAGGGCTAGACACCAGCTACAATGAGCAGTTCTTC	CASSQGLDTSYNEQFF
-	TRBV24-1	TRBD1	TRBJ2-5	TGTGCCACCAGTGATCCCCGGCTGGGACAGGGTCAAGAGACCCAGTACTTC	CATSDPRLGQGQETQYF
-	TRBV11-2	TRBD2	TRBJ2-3	TGTGCCAGCAGCTTTAGTCTGAGACTAGCGGGAGATATAGATACGCAGTATTTT	CASSFSLRLAGDIDTQYF
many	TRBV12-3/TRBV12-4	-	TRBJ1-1	TGTGCCAGCATCCTCGGTGAATTCGCTGAAGCTTTCTTT	CASILGEFAEAFF
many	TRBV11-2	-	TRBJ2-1	TGTGCCAGCAGCTCGTATCTCCAGAAGAGCTCCTACAATGAGCAGTTCTTC	CASSSYLQKSSYNEQFF
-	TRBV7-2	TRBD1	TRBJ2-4	TGTGCCAGCAGCGAAAGGACAGGTTTAACCAAAAACATTCAGTACTTC	CASSERTGLTKNIQYF
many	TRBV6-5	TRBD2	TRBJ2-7	TGTGCCAGCAGTTCCAGACTAGCGGGAGGGTCCTACGAGCAGTACTTC	CASSSRLAGGSYEQYF
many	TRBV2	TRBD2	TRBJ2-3	TGTGCCAGCAGCGGGAGGGCCGGCACAGATACGCAGTATTTT	CASSGRAGTDTQYF
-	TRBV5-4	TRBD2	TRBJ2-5	TGTGCCAGCAGCCGACTAGCGGGAGATGAAGAGACCCAGTACTTC	CASSRLAGDEETQYF
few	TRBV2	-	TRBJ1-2	TGTGCCAGCAGCCTTGTCTATGGCTACACCTTC	CASSLVYGYTF
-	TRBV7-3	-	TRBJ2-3	TGTGCCAGCAGCTTATCCATCACAGATACGCAGTATTTT	CASSLSITDTQYF
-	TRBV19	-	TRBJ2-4	TGTGCCAGTAGTAGGGGGGAAGGGGGAAACATTCAGTACTTC	CASSRGEGGNIQYF
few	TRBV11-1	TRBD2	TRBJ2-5	TGTGCCAGCAGCTTCGGCTCTAGCGGGAGGGCCGCAGAGACCCAGTACTTC	CASSFGSSGRAAETQYF
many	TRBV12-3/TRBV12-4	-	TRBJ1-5	TGTGCCAGCAGTTTAACAGTCAGCAATCAGCCCCAGCATTTT	CASSLTVSNQPQHF
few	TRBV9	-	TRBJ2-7	TGTGCCAGCAGCGTAGATCCTTATATCTACGAGCAGTACTTC	CASSVDPYIYEQYF
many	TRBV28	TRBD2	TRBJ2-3	TGTGCCAGCAGCGCCGGGACTAGCGGGACGGAGGTTTATTTT	CASSAGTSGTEVYF
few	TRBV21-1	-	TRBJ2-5	TGTGCCAGCAGCAAACTTTCAGCGGGACGGCAAGAGACCCAGTACTTC	CASSKLSAGRQETQYF
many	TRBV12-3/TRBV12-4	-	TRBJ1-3	TGTGCCAGCTCCCCCTTCGAAAACACCATATATTTT	CASSPFENTIYF
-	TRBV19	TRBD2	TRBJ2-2	TGTGCCAGTAGTACAAACCCCGGGACTAGCGGTACCGGGGAGCTGTTTTTT	CASSTNPGTSGTGELFF
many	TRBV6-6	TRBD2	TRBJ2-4	TGTGCCAGCAGTTACCGGGAGGACATTCAGTACTTC	CASSYREDIQYF
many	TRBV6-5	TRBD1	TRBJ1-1	TGTGCCAGCAGCTACCAGGGGGCGCACACTGAAGCTTTCTTT	CASSYQGAHTEAFF
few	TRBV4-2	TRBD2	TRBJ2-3	TGTGCCAGCAGCCACGCGGGAGGAGGCACAGATACGCAGTATTTT	CASSHAGGGTDTQYF
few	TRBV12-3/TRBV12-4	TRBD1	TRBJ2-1	TGTGCCAGCAGCTCGACAGGGGAGAATGAGCAGTTCTTC	CASSSTGENEQFF
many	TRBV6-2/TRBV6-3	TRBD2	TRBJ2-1	TGTGCCAGCAGTTACGTTTTAGCGGGAGGGCCTGACTACAATGAGCAGTTCTTC	CASSYVLAGGPDYNEQFF
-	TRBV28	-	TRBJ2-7	TGTGCCAGCAGTTTATTCTCCTACGAGCAGTACTTC	CASSLFSYEQYF
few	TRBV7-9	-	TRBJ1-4	TGTGCCAGCAGCTTTCCCTCCGTTGGAAATGAAAAACTGTTTTTT	CASSFPSVGNEKLFF
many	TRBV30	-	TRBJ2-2	TGTGCCTGGAGTGCCGGGATCGGGACCGGGGAGCTGTTTTTT	CAWSAGIGTGELFF
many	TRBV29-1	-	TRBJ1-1	TGCAGCGTTGGGCGCGGGCAACAAATGAACACTGAAGCTTTCTTT	CSVGRGQQMNTEAFF
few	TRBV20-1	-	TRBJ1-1	TGCAGTGCTACCAGCCGGGACAAGAACACTGAAGCTTTCTTT	CSATSRDKNTEAFF
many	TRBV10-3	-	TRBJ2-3	TGTGCCATCAGTGATCAGAGGATAAGCACAGATACGCAGTATTTT	CAISDQRISTDTQYF
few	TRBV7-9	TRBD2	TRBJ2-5	TGTGCCAGCACCCTAGCGGGGGTGGAGACCCAGTACTTC	CASTLAGVETQYF
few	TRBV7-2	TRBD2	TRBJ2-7	TGTGCCAGCAGCTTAGCGGTAGGGACTAGCGTGTCCTACGAGCAGTACTTC	CASSLAVGTSVSYEQYF
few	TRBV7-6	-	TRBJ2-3	TGTGCCAGCAGCTCTCTACCCCCCAGCGAGGGGAGCACAGATACGCAGTATTTT	CASSSLPPSEGSTDTQYF
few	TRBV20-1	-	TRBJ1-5	TGCAGTGCTGAAATTCCCCGGGGCAATCAGCCCCAGCATTTT	CSAEIPRGNQPQHF
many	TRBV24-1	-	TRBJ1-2	TGTGCCACCAGTCGCGATAACTATGGCTACACCTTC	CATSRDNYGYTF
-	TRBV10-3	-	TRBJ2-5	TGTGCCATCAGTGACAAGGGGGGGACGGAAGAGACCCAGTACTTC	CAISDKGGTEETQYF
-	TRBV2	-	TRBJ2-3	TGTGCCAGCAGTGAATTTACGGGAAGAACAGATACGCAGTATTTT	CASSEFTGRTDTQYF
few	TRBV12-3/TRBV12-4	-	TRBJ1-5	TGTGCCACCACCGACGGCCCGAGGCCCCAGCATTTT	CATTDGPRPQHF